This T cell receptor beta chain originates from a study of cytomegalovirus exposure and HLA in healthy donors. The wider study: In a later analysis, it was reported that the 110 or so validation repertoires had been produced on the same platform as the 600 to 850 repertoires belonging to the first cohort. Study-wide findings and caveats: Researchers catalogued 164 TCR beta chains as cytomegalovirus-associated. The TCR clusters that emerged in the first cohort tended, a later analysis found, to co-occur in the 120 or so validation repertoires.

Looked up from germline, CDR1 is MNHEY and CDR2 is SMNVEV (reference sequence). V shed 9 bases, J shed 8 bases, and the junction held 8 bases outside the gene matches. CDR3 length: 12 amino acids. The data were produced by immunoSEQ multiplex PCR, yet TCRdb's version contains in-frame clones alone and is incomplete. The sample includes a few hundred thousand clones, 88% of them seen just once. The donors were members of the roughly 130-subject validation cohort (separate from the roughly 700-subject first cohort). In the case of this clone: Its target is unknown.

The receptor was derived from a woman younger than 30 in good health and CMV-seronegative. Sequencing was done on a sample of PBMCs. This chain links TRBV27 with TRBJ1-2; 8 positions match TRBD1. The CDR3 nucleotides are TGTGCCAGGCAGGGGGCCCCTAGAGGCTACACCTTC. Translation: CARQGAPRGYTF.